The 14 T cell receptor beta chains reported below all come from one sample, sequenced in a study of control samples from healthy donors and cancer patients. Some clones are missing from TCRdb's copy, which holds only in-frame ones; the method was immunoSEQ multiplex PCR. The sample carries 120,000 to 150,000 clones, 88% recorded once. Sequencing was performed on blood. The source of these receptors is a woman under 40 in good health.

This sequence joins TRBV30 and TRBJ1-6; weak D call: TRBD1 (6 bases). The ends were cut back, 5 bases at V and 11 bases at J, with 16 bases in the middle. CDR1 GTSNPN and CDR2 SVGIG come from the germline V gene (reference sequence). The CDR3 runs 13 residues. The CDR3 reads CAWEGGAAAPLHF. The DNA of the CDR3 is TGTGCCTGGGAGGGGGGGGCCGCAGCACCCCTCCACTTT.

The chain uses TRBV28 and TRBJ1-2; 9 nucleotides align to TRBD1. V was clipped by 6 bases and J by 5 bases; unmatched bases: 7. From germline, CDR1 is MDHEN and CDR2 SYDVKM. This CDR3 region has 14 residues. The CDR3 sequence is CASSLGQGLYGYTF. CDR3 sequence (DNA): TGTGCCAGCAGCCTGGGACAGGGTCTATATGGCTACACCTTC.

This chain joins TRBV30 and TRBJ1-1; the D gene is possibly TRBD1 (6 bases). With 0 bases removed from V and 11 bases from J, the gap between germline ends came to 16 bases. Germline-derived CDR1 and CDR2 are GTSNPN and SVGIG (reference sequence). This CDR3 spans 13 amino acids. The CDR3 sequence: CAWSVTQGIWAFF. CDR3 nucleotides: TGTGCCTGGAGTGTAACCCAGGGGATTTGGGCTTTCTTT.

The V and J genes are TRBV7-2 and TRBJ1-2; the D gene is possibly TRBD1 (6 bases). Germline V gene data show CDR1 as SGHTA and CDR2 as FQGNSA. The CDR3 has 15 amino acids. Trimming removed 5 bases from V and 0 bases from J, with 13 bases in between. This CDR3 reads CASSPSTGTNYGYTF. In DNA form, the CDR3 reads TGTGCCAGCAGCCCCTCGACAGGAACTAACTATGGCTACACCTTC.

This chain uses TRBV28 with TRBJ2-1; 12 bases are shared with TRBD2. Germline CDR1 and CDR2: MDHEN and SYDVKM. The CDR3 sequence is 16 residues long. V lost 2 bases to trimming and J lost 7 bases; unmatched junction nucleotides: 6. The chain's CDR3 is CASSLGLAGTENEQFF. CDR3 nucleotides: TGTGCCAGCAGTTTAGGACTAGCGGGAACAGAGAATGAGCAGTTCTTC. The variable domain in full, with the rest retrieved from reference TRBV28 and TRBJ2-1, is DVKVTQSSRYLVKRTGEKVFLECVQDMDHENMFWYRQDPGLGLRLIYFSYDVKMKEKGDIPEGYSVSREKKERFSLILESASTNQTSMYLCASSLGLAGTENEQFFGPGTRLTVL.

The chain recombines TRBV19 with TRBJ2-7; 13 bases agree with TRBD2. The CDR3 length is 14 residues. With 5 bases clipped from V and 6 bases from J, the junction kept 4 bases outside the gene matches. The germline V gene has CDR1 LNHDA and CDR2 SQIVND (reference sequence). CDR3 region: CASSPGTSGIEQYF. CDR3 DNA sequence: TGTGCCAGTAGTCCCGGGACTAGCGGGATCGAGCAGTACTTC.

The chain employs TRBV20-1 and TRBJ2-3; D may be TRBD1 (6 bases). V was clipped by 3 bases and J by 9 bases, with 16 bases between them. Germline CDR1 is DFQATT and CDR2 is SNEGSKA (reference sequence). The CDR3 runs to 13 residues. CDR3 nucleotides: TGCAGTGCTAGTCCGGGACAAACCGGAACGCAGTATTTT. Translating gives CSASPGQTGTQYF.

The rearrangement links TRBV5-1 to TRBJ2-3, with D hard to call. Germline CDR1 is SGHRS and CDR2 is YFSETQ. Trimming shortened V by 2 bases and J by 0 bases, and 13 bases separated the two germline ends. CDR3 size: 16 residues. The CDR3 DNA reads as TGCGCCAGCAGCTTCGGGTATTCTTCTAGCACAGATACGCAGTATTTT. It specifies CASSFGYSSSTDTQYF. The entire variable domain, with the rest obtained from reference TRBV5-1 and TRBJ2-3, is as follows: KAGVTQTPRYLIKTRGQQVTLSCSPISGHRSVSWYQQTPGQGLQFLFEYFSETQRNKGNFPGRFSGRQFSNSRSEMNVSTLELGDSALYLCASSFGYSSSTDTQYFGPGTRLTVL.

The V call is TRBV6-1, the J call TRBJ2-6; D call uncertain. The CDR3 runs 19 residues. CDR1 and CDR2 (germline): MNHNS, SASEGT. V was trimmed by 3 bases and J by 0 bases, leaving 18 bases between them. CDR3 region: CASSDDPGRFNSGANVLTF. The CDR3 coding sequence is TGTGCCAGCAGTGACGACCCCGGGCGGTTTAACTCTGGGGCCAACGTCCTGACTTTC.

This clone was detected a few times. This chain joins TRBV28 and TRBJ2-5; D unresolved. CDR1 is MDHEN and CDR2 is SYDVKM in the germline V gene. Deletions cut 9 bases from V and 2 bases from J, with 10 bases between. CDR3 size: 12 residues. CDR3 sequence (DNA): TGTGCCAGTTGGGCGGTACAAGAGACCCAGTACTTC. Protein: CASWAVQETQYF.

In DNA form, the CDR3 reads TGCGCCAGCAGCTTGGAGTTCGGAGCCAATTCACCCCTCCACTTT. Encoded protein: CASSLEFGANSPLHF. The V call is TRBV5-1, the J call TRBJ1-6; the D is unclear. This CDR3 spans 15 amino acids. CDR1 and CDR2 from the germline V gene are SGHRS and YFSETQ. With 0 bases removed from V and 7 bases from J, the gap between germline ends came to 11 bases.

This clone was detected once. The chain is built from TRBV7-8 and TRBJ2-1; 9 bases fit TRBD2. The length of the CDR3 is 19 residues. CDR1 is SGHVS, CDR2 FQNEAQ, per germline. The V gene end was trimmed by 3 bases and the J gene end by 1 base; junction bases not matched to a gene: 13. CDR3 residues: CASSFKASGIGPSYNEQFF. CDR3 coding DNA: TGTGCCAGCAGCTTTAAGGCTAGCGGGATCGGGCCATCCTACAATGAGCAGTTCTTC. The full variable domain, rest sourced from reference TRBV7-8 and TRBJ2-1, is GAGVSQSPRYKVAKRGQDVALRCDPISGHVSLFWYQQALGQGPEFLTYFQNEAQLDKSGLPSDRFFAERPEGSVSTLKIQRTQQEDSAVYLCASSFKASGIGPSYNEQFFGPGTRLTVL.

This clone was counted once. The V gene is TRBV7-2, the J gene TRBJ2-5; no definite D call. The germline V and J ends were trimmed by 2 bases and 2 bases, with 9 bases remaining between them. Per the germline V gene, CDR1 is SGHTA and CDR2 is FQGNSA. The CDR3 loop spans 14 amino acids. Here the CDR3 reads CASSLSPAQETQYF. The DNA for the CDR3 is TGTGCCAGCAGCTTATCCCCAGCGCAAGAGACCCAGTACTTC.

The chain employs TRBV18 and TRBJ1-1, with D perhaps TRBD1 (6 bases). V lost 2 bases and J lost 6, with 16 bases in between. There are 15 residues in the CDR3. The V gene's germline CDR1 is KGHSH and CDR2 LQKENI. The CDR3 reads CASSPRGGEAAEAFF. The CDR3 DNA reads as TGTGCCAGCTCACCAAGGGGGGGGGAGGCGGCTGAAGCTTTCTTT.